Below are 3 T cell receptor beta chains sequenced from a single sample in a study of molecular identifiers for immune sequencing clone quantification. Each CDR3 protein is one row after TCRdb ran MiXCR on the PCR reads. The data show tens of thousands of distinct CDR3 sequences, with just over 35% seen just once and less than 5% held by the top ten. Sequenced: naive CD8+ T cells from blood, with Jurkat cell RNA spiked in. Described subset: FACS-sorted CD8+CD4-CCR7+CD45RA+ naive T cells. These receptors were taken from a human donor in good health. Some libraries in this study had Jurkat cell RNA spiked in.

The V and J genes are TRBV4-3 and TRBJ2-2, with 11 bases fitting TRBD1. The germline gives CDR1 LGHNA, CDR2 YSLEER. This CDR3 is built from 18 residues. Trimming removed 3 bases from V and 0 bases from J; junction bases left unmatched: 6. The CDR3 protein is CASSQVRTGGANTGELFF. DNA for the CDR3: TGCGCCAGCAGCCAGGTACGGACAGGGGGCGCGAACACCGGGGAGCTGTTTTTT.

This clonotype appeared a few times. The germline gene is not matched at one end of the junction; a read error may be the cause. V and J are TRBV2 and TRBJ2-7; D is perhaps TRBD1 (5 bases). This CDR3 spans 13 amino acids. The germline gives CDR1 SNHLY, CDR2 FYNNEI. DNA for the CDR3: TGTGCCAGCAGAGAAGGACAAGCCTACGAGCAGTACTTC. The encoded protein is CASREGQAYEQYF.

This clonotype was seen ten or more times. CDR3 nucleotides: TGTGCCACCAGTTATACCGGGACAGGGGAGTTGGATACGCAGTATTTT. Translating it yields CATSYTGTGELDTQYF. The J gene is TRBJ2-3, the V gene TRBV24-1, with TRBD1 identical over 10 bases. The CDR3 has 16 amino acids. The ends lost 6 bases at V and 6 bases at J; junction bases unmatched: 11. CDR1 is KGHDR, CDR2 SFDVKD, per germline.